Below, 3 T cell receptor beta chains from the same sample are listed, as sequenced in a study of T-cell memory formation after mild COVID-19. TCRdb passed the 5' RACE reads through MiXCR, listing each CDR3 protein once. The table includes approximately 340,000 distinct CDR3 sequences, 13% detected once. The sample consisted of PBMCs or a T cell subset sorted from them (not recorded which). These TCRs come from a man between 18 and 29 years old who had mild COVID-19 (a few samples of this study predate the infection). Cell type and time point are not known.

The rearrangement links TRBV6-5 to TRBJ1-2; the match to TRBD1 covers 7 bases. CDR3 length: 16 amino acids. The ends lost 7 bases at V and 4 bases at J; junction bases unmatched: 15. CDR1 MNHEY and CDR2 SVGAGI come from the germline V gene. CDR3 protein: CASTPQGGGLGYGYTF. The DNA for the CDR3 is TGTGCCAGCACTCCTCAGGGGGGTGGGCTAGGCTATGGCTACACCTTC.

In this sample, this clonotype turned up a few times. The V gene is TRBV7-9, the J gene TRBJ1-1; TRBD1 is a possible D gene (5 bases). The germline CDR1 and CDR2 sequences are SEHNR and FQNEAQ (reference sequence). CDR3 length equals 13 residues. The V gene lost 8 bases and the J gene lost 3 bases, with 13 bases spanning the gap. In DNA, the CDR3 is TGTGCCAGCCGCCGGGGGGGGGACACTGAAGCTTTCTTT. Amino acids: CASRRGGDTEAFF.

This clonotype was recorded at least ten times. V usage is TRBV7-2 and J usage is TRBJ1-5, with D possibly matching TRBD1 (5 bases). The V gene lost 6 bases and the J gene lost 13 bases, with 19 bases spanning the gap. The CDR3 loop spans 13 amino acids. Germline V gene sequence: CDR1 SGHTA, CDR2 FQGNSA. CDR3 DNA: TGTGCCAGCAGTATAAATTCGGACACCCTACAGCATTTT. Protein: CASSINSDTLQHF.